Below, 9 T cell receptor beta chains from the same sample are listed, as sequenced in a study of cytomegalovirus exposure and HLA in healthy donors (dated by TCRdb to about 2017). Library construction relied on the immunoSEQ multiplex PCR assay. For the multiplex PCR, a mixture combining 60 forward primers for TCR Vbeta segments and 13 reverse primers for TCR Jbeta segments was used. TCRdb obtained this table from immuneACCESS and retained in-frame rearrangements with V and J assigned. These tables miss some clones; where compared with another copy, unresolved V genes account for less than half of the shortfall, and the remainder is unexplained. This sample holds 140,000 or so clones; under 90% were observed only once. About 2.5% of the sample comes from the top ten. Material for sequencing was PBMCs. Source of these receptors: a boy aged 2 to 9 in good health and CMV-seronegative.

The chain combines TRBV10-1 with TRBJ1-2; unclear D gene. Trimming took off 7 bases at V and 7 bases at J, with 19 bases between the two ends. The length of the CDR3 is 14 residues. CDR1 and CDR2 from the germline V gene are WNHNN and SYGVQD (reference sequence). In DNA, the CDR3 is TGCGCCAGCATGGCGGCCCGGGGAATTCGTGGCTACACCTTC. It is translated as CASMAARGIRGYTF.

CDR3 nucleotides: TGTGCCAGCAGTTCGACTAGCGGTGTTTACGAGCAGTACTTC. Residues: CASSSTSGVYEQYF. This sequence joins TRBV6-1 and TRBJ2-7; 9 positions agree with TRBD2. J was trimmed by 4 bases and V by 5 bases; bases with no gene match: 6. Germline V gene data show CDR1 as MNHNS and CDR2 as SASEGT. The CDR3 length is 14 residues.

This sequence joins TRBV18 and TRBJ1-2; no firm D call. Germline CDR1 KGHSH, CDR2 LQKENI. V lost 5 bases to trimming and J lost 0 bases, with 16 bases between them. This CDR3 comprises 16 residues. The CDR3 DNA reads TGTGCCAGCTCAACAAACGTTAGGGAGGCTAACTATGGCTACACCTTC. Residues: CASSTNVREANYGYTF. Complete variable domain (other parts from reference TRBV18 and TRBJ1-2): NAGVMQNPRHLVRRRGQEARLRCSPMKGHSHVYWYRQLPEEGLKFMVYLQKENIIDESGMPKERFSAEFPKEGPSILRIQQVVRGDSAAYFCASSTNVREANYGYTFGSGTRLTVV.

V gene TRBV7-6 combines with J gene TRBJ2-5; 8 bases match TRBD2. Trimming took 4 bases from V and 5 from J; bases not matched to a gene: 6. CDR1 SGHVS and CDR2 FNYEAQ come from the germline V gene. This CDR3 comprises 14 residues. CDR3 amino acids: CASSSSGSDETQYF. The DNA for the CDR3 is TGTGCCAGCAGCTCGAGCGGGAGCGATGAGACCCAGTACTTC.

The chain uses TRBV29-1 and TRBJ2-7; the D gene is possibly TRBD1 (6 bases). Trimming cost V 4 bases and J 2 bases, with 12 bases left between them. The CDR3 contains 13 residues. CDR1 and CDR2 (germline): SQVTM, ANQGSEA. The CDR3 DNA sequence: TGCAGCGTTGCCCAGGGGCGGACCTACGAGCAGTACTTC. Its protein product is CSVAQGRTYEQYF.

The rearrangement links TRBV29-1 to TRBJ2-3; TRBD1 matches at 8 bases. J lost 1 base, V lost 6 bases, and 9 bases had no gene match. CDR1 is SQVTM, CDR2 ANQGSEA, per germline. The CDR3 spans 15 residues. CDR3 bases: TGCAGCGTACAAAGGACAGGGACAGGCACAGATACGCAGTATTTT. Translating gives CSVQRTGTGTDTQYF.

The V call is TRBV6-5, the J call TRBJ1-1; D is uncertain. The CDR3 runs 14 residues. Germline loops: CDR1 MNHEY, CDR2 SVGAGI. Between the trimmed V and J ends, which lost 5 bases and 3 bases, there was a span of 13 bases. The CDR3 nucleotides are TGTGCCAGCAGTCGGGAGAGGTACGACACTGAAGCTTTCTTT. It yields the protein CASSRERYDTEAFF.

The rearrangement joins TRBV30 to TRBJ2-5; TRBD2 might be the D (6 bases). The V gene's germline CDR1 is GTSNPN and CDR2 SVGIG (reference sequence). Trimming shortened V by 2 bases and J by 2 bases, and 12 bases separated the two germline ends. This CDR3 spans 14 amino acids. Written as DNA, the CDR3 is TGTGCCTGGAGTTATGGGGGGAATCAAGAGACCCAGTACTTC. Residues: CAWSYGGNQETQYF.

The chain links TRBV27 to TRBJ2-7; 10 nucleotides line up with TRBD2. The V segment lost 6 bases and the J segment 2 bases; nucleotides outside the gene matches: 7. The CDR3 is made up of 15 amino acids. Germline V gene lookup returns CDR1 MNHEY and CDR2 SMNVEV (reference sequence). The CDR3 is CASRTISGGTYEQYF. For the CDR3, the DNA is TGTGCCAGCAGGACTATTAGCGGGGGGACCTACGAGCAGTACTTC.